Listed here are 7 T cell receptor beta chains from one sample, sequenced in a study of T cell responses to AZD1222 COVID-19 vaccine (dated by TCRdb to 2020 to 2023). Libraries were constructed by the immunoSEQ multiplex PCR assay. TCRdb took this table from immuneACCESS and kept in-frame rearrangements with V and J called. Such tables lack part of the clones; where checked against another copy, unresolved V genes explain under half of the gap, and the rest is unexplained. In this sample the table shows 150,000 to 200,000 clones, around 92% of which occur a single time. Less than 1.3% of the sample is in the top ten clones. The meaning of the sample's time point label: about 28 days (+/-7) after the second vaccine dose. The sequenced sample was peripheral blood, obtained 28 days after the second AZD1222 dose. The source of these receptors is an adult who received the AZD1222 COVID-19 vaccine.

The CDR3 DNA reads TGTGCCTGGAGCCGACCTCGGGGGGCACGAAACACCATATATTTT. Translated: CAWSRPRGARNTIYF. This chain joins TRBV30 and TRBJ1-3, with D possibly matching TRBD1 (6 bases). The length of the CDR3 is 15 residues. V shed 3 bases and J shed 5 bases, with 17 bases lying between them. Germline loops: CDR1 GTSNPN, CDR2 SVGIG (reference sequence). The full variable domain, rest sourced from reference TRBV30 and TRBJ1-3, is SQTIHQWPATLVQPVGSPLSLECTVEGTSNPNLYWYRQAAGRGLQLLFYSVGIGQISSEVPQNLSASRPQDRQFILSSKKLLLSDSGFYLCAWSRPRGARNTIYFGEGSWLTVV.

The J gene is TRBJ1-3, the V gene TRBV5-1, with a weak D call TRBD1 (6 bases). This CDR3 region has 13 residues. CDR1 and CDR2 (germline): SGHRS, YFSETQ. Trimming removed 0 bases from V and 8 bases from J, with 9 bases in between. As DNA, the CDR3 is TGCGCCAGCAGCTTGGACAGGGAATACACCATATATTTT. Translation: CASSLDREYTIYF.

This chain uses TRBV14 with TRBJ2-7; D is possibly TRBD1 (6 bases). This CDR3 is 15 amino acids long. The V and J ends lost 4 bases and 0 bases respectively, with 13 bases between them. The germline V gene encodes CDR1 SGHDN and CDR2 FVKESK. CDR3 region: CASSRDRITSYEQYF. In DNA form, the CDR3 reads TGTGCCAGCAGCCGCGACAGGATAACCTCCTACGAGCAGTACTTC.

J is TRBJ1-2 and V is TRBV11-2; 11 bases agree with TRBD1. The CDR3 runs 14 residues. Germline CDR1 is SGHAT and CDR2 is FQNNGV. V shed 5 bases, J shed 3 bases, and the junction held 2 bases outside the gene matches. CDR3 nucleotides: TGTGCCAGCAGCCCGGGACAGGGGGACTATGGCTACACCTTC. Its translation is CASSPGQGDYGYTF.

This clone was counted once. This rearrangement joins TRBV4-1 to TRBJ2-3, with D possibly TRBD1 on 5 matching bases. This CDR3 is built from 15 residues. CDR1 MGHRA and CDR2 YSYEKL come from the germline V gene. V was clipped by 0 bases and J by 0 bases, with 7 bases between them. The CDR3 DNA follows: TGCGCCAGCAGCCAAGAAGGGGTTAGCACAGATACGCAGTATTTT. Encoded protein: CASSQEGVSTDTQYF.

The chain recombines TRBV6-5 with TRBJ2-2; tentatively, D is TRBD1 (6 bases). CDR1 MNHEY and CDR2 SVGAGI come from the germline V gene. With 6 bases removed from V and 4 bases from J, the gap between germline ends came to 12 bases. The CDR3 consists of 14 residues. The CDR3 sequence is CASSLQGPTGELFF. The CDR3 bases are TGTGCCAGCAGCTTACAGGGTCCCACCGGGGAGCTGTTTTTT.

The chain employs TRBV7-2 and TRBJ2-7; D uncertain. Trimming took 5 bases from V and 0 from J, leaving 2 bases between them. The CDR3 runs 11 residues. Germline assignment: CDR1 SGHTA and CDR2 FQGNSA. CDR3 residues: CASSPSYEQYF. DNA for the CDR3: TGTGCCAGCAGCCCCTCCTACGAGCAGTACTTC.